The next 30 T cell receptor beta chains were all read from a single sample in a study of cytomegalovirus exposure and HLA in healthy donors. Repertoires were generated with immunoSEQ multiplex PCR, while TCRdb's copy carries only in-frame clones and drops some. Of around 150,000 clones in the sample, less than 90% were seen once. Source material: PBMCs. Every receptor here comes from a woman between 18 and 29 years old in good health and CMV-seronegative.

CDR3 loop: CASSRGGGNSPLHF. In DNA form, the CDR3 reads TGTGCCAGCAGCCGAGGCGGGGGGAACTCACCCCTCCACTTT. This rearrangement joins TRBV7-9 to TRBJ1-6; D possibly corresponds to TRBD1 (5 bases). The CDR3 spans 14 residues. The germline V and J ends were trimmed by 5 bases and 10 bases, with 15 bases remaining between them. Germline V CDR1 and CDR2: SEHNR, FQNEAQ (reference sequence).

V is TRBV6-1 and J is TRBJ2-7; D gene unclear. There are 13 residues in the CDR3. The V and J ends lost 2 bases and 4 bases respectively, with 9 bases between them. Looked up from germline, CDR1 is MNHNS and CDR2 is SASEGT. CDR3 sequence (DNA): TGTGCCAGCAGTGAAAATCTCGTTTACGAGCAGTACTTC. Translated: CASSENLVYEQYF.

The V gene is TRBV7-9, the J gene TRBJ1-4, with TRBD1 as a possible D gene (6 bases). Trimming stripped 2 bases from V and 7 bases from J, with 14 bases between. Germline V gene data show CDR1 as SEHNR and CDR2 as FQNEAQ (reference sequence). The CDR3 covers 15 residues. The CDR3 here is CASSLRRAGVEKLFF. CDR3 bases: TGTGCCAGCAGCTTACGGCGGGCAGGGGTTGAAAAACTGTTTTTT.

V is TRBV27 and J is TRBJ1-4, with D possibly matching TRBD1 (6 bases). The CDR3 spans 13 residues. Trimming removed 8 bases from V and 5 bases from J, with 12 bases in between. Germline CDR1 MNHEY, CDR2 SMNVEV (reference sequence). This CDR3 is CASLDRMNEKLFF. For the CDR3, the DNA is TGTGCCAGCTTAGACAGGATGAATGAAAAACTGTTTTTT.

The chain combines TRBV6-1 with TRBJ2-7; 8 nucleotides line up with TRBD1. V dropped 3 bases and J dropped 6; count of bases not matched to a gene: 10. Germline values: CDR1 MNHNS, CDR2 SASEGT. There are 15 residues in the CDR3. CDR3 residues: CASSESRTGLTEQYF. The CDR3 DNA sequence: TGTGCCAGCAGTGAGTCCCGGACAGGGCTGACCGAGCAGTACTTC.

The V and J genes are TRBV7-6 and TRBJ1-1; TRBD1 aligns across 7 bases. CDR3 length equals 20 residues. Germline lookup yields CDR1 SGHVS and CDR2 FNYEAQ. The CDR3 DNA follows: TGTTCCCTACCCGGGCAAAATAATACCGGGACAGACCTCATGACTGCTGAAGCTTTCTTT. It translates to CSLPGQNNTGTDLMTAEAFF.

This rearrangement joins TRBV27 to TRBJ2-7, with TRBD1 identical over 7 bases. This CDR3 region has 13 residues. Germline V gene lookup returns CDR1 MNHEY and CDR2 SMNVEV (reference sequence). V trimming: 5 bases; J trimming: 2 bases; junction bases outside the gene matches: 3. The DNA of the CDR3 is TGTGCCAGCAGTCCGGGACAGCCCTACGAGCAGTACTTC. Translation: CASSPGQPYEQYF.

The CDR3 coding sequence is TGTGCCAGCAGTTACTCAGGCAGGGCCATGTATGGCTACACCTTC. Translated: CASSYSGRAMYGYTF. The gene calls are TRBV6-5 and TRBJ1-2, with D possibly TRBD1 on 5 matching bases. Trimming cost V 0 bases and J 5 bases, with 13 bases left between them. The germline V gene has CDR1 MNHEY and CDR2 SVGAGI. This CDR3 region has 15 residues.

The chain couples TRBV7-8 to TRBJ1-6; possibly TRBD1 for D (5 bases). Germline lookup yields CDR1 SGHVS and CDR2 FQNEAQ. The CDR3 consists of 16 residues. The V and J ends lost 5 bases and 0 bases respectively, with 11 bases between them. Written as DNA, the CDR3 is TGTGCCAGCAGCGGCCGACAGAGCTCCTATAATTCACCCCTCCACTTT. This translates into CASSGRQSSYNSPLHF.

The chain couples TRBV10-3 to TRBJ1-2, with D tentatively TRBD1 (6 bases). The CDR3 runs to 14 residues. Germline loops: CDR1 ENHRY, CDR2 SYGVKD. The germline V and J ends were trimmed by 0 bases and 4 bases, with 9 bases remaining between them. The CDR3 DNA is TGTGCCATCAGTGAGTCACAGGGTATCTATGGCTACACCTTC. The encoded protein is CAISESQGIYGYTF.

This clone was detected once. The chain employs TRBV15 and TRBJ2-7, with D perhaps matching TRBD2 (5 bases). Trimming cost V 6 bases and J 6 bases, with 15 bases left between them. The germline gives CDR1 LNHNV, CDR2 YYDKDF (reference sequence). CDR3 length equals 13 residues. The CDR3 DNA reads TGTGCCACCAGTCTGAGACGGGATACCGAGCAGTACTTC. This codes for CATSLRRDTEQYF. The whole variable domain, remainder taken from reference TRBV15 and TRBJ2-7, is DAMVIQNPRYQVTQFGKPVTLSCSQTLNHNVMYWYQQKSSQAPKLLFHYYDKDFNNEADTPDNFQSRRPNTSFCFLDIRSPGLGDTAMYLCATSLRRDTEQYFGPGTRLTVT.

The chain couples TRBV4-3 to TRBJ1-2; 7 nucleotides line up with TRBD1. CDR3 length: 15 amino acids. The germline V gene encodes CDR1 LGHNA and CDR2 YSLEER. V lost 2 bases and J lost 4; bases outside the gene matches: 7. The CDR3, as DNA: TGCGCCAGCAGCCAAATAGACAGGGACGGCTATGGCTACACCTTC. Its protein is CASSQIDRDGYGYTF.

J is TRBJ2-5 and V is TRBV29-1; 10 nucleotides agree with TRBD2. The CDR3 loop spans 14 amino acids. V shed 7 bases, J shed 3 bases, and the junction held 8 bases outside the gene matches. Germline CDR1 SQVTM, CDR2 ANQGSEA. CDR3 residues: CSGLAGVGEETQYF. CDR3 sequence (DNA): TGCAGCGGGCTAGCGGGGGTAGGGGAAGAGACCCAGTACTTC.

The chain is built from TRBV9 and TRBJ2-3; tentatively, D is TRBD1 (6 bases). Germline V gene data show CDR1 as SGDLS and CDR2 as YYNGEE. This CDR3 has 15 amino acids. Trimming stripped 0 bases from V and 7 bases from J, with 15 bases between. The DNA of the CDR3 is TGTGCCAGCAGCGTAGGCCAGGGGTATACAAATACGCAGTATTTT. Protein sequence: CASSVGQGYTNTQYF.

The table lists this clone with a count of one. The V and J genes are TRBV18 and TRBJ1-6; TRBD1 aligns across 9 bases. J gave up 6 bases and V 6 bases, and 9 bases lay outside the gene matches. CDR3 length: 16 residues. Germline CDR1 and CDR2: KGHSH and LQKENI. CDR3 nucleotides: TGTGCCAGCTCCCCTACAGGGGGCTGGGGTAATTCACCCCTCCACTTT. Its protein is CASSPTGGWGNSPLHF.

The J gene is TRBJ2-2, the V gene TRBV6-6; D possibly corresponds to TRBD2 (5 bases). CDR1 and CDR2 from the germline V gene are MNHNY and SVGAGI (reference sequence). Trimming stripped 6 bases from V and 1 base from J, with 9 bases between. This CDR3 has 14 residues. The CDR3 loop is CASREAGNTGELFF. The CDR3 coding sequence is TGTGCCAGCAGGGAGGCAGGGAACACCGGGGAGCTGTTTTTT.

This chain uses TRBV30 with TRBJ1-2; D unresolved. Germline V gene data show CDR1 as GTSNPN and CDR2 as SVGIG (reference sequence). The CDR3 length is 13 residues. Between the trimmed V and J ends, which lost 2 bases and 0 bases, there was a span of 7 bases. This CDR3 is CAWSPVANYGYTF. The CDR3 DNA reads as TGTGCCTGGAGTCCGGTAGCTAACTATGGCTACACCTTC.

This clone showed up just a few times. This chain joins TRBV25-1 and TRBJ2-1; TRBD2 matches at 8 bases. Germline values: CDR1 MGHDK, CDR2 SYGVNS. The V gene end was trimmed by 4 bases and the J gene end by 6 bases; junction bases not matched to a gene: 2. The CDR3 sequence is 13 residues long. CDR3 loop: CASSAGTSNEQFF. The CDR3 DNA reads TGTGCCAGCAGTGCCGGGACTAGCAATGAGCAGTTCTTC.

V usage is TRBV18 and J usage is TRBJ1-6; 7 bases fit TRBD1. From germline, CDR1 is KGHSH and CDR2 LQKENI. This CDR3 is built from 16 residues. V trimming: 3 bases; J trimming: 8 bases; junction bases outside the gene matches: 10. The CDR3 DNA is TGTGCCAGCTCACCTGCGGTGAACAGGGGTGATTCACCCCTCCACTTT. Its translation is CASSPAVNRGDSPLHF.

The chain is built from TRBV5-5 and TRBJ2-3, with D hard to call. CDR1 is SGHKS and CDR2 is YYEKEE in the germline V gene (reference sequence). The CDR3 runs 16 residues. Trimming pared 5 bases from V and 0 bases from J, leaving 16 bases between. CDR3 nucleotide sequence: TGTGCCAGCAGTCTCTTCAGCGCCTCTAGCACAGATACGCAGTATTTT. This encodes CASSLFSASSTDTQYF.

V and J are TRBV7-8 and TRBJ1-2; tentative D call: TRBD1 (5 bases). Trimming shortened V by 5 bases and J by 6 bases, and 25 bases separated the two germline ends. CDR3 length: 17 residues. Germline V gene data show CDR1 as SGHVS and CDR2 as FQNEAQ. CDR3 in DNA: TGTGCCAGCAGCCCTGGTGTGGCAGGGCGGGGGTGGCATGGCTACACCTTC. Its translation is CASSPGVAGRGWHGYTF.

This chain uses TRBV13 with TRBJ1-1; perhaps TRBD1 as D (5 bases). This CDR3 is built from 14 residues. CDR1 is PRHDT, CDR2 FYEKMQ, per germline (reference sequence). V was pared by 3 bases and J by 3 bases, with 11 bases between. CDR3 sequence: CASSLAAGDTEAFF. The CDR3, as DNA: TGTGCCAGCAGCTTGGCGGCGGGGGACACTGAAGCTTTCTTT. Using reference TRBV13 and TRBJ1-1 for the parts outside the CDR3, the full variable domain is AAGVIQSPRHLIKEKRETATLKCYPIPRHDTVYWYQQGPGQDPQFLISFYEKMQSDKGSIPDRFSAQQFSDYHSELNMSSLELGDSALYFCASSLAAGDTEAFFGQGTRLTVV.

The chain employs TRBV5-1 and TRBJ1-4; D uncertain. Trimming shortened V by 3 bases and J by 0 bases, and 9 bases separated the two germline ends. This CDR3 contains 15 residues. CDR1 SGHRS and CDR2 YFSETQ come from the germline V gene. DNA of the CDR3: TGCGCCAGCAGCTCAAGCCTTGCAACTAATGAAAAACTGTTTTTT. Translating it yields CASSSSLATNEKLFF.

The chain recombines TRBV6-5 with TRBJ1-1, with 8 bases that match TRBD1. The CDR3 consists of 14 residues. Germline V lookup: CDR1 MNHEY, CDR2 SVGAGI. The trim removed 5 bases at V and 3 bases at J, leaving 5 bases unmatched. DNA of the CDR3: TGTGCCAGCAGTACTCGGACAGGGCACACTGAAGCTTTCTTT. It yields the protein CASSTRTGHTEAFF.

Only one count was recorded for this clone. The gene calls are TRBV7-8 and TRBJ1-6, with D perhaps TRBD1 (6 bases). The CDR3 runs to 17 residues. Trimming took off 8 bases at V and 0 bases at J, with 17 bases between the two ends. Per the germline V gene, CDR1 is SGHVS and CDR2 is FQNEAQ. The CDR3 loop reads CASGGVQGGSYNSPLHF. The CDR3 DNA reads TGTGCCAGCGGGGGGGTCCAAGGGGGCTCCTATAATTCACCCCTCCACTTT.

This sequence joins TRBV5-1 and TRBJ1-4; 9 bases agree with TRBD1. The CDR3 extends over 14 amino acids. Germline values: CDR1 SGHRS, CDR2 YFSETQ. With 3 bases clipped from V and 8 bases from J, the junction kept 5 bases outside the gene matches. The CDR3 region has the DNA TGCGCCAGCAGCTCACAGGGGGCCGGCGAAAAACTGTTTTTT. Its protein is CASSSQGAGEKLFF.

The V and J genes are TRBV7-6 and TRBJ1-1, with unresolved D. The CDR3 sequence is 19 residues long. Germline V lookup: CDR1 SGHVS, CDR2 FNYEAQ. V was cut by 5 bases and J by 0 bases, with 25 bases left in between. CDR3 region: CASSPAAEGLFLVNTEAFF. The CDR3 nucleotides are TGTGCCAGCAGCCCAGCAGCGGAGGGCCTATTCCTGGTGAACACTGAAGCTTTCTTT.

The rearrangement links TRBV10-1 to TRBJ2-2, with TRBD2 matching 7 bases. The CDR3 loop spans 14 amino acids. V lost 5 bases and J lost 3; bases outside the gene matches: 3. Per the germline V gene, CDR1 is WNHNN and CDR2 is SYGVQD (reference sequence). This chain's CDR3 is CASSKRDHTGELFF. As DNA, the CDR3 is TGCGCCAGCAGTAAGCGGGACCACACCGGGGAGCTGTTTTTT.

The V gene is TRBV6-5, the J gene TRBJ1-3, with TRBD1 identical over 8 bases. V trimming: 2 bases; J trimming: 3 bases; junction bases outside the gene matches: 3. The CDR3 is 15 residues long. Germline V lookup: CDR1 MNHEY, CDR2 SVGAGI. The CDR3 region is CASSYQGALGNTIYF. In nucleotides, the CDR3 is TGTGCCAGCAGTTACCAGGGGGCGCTTGGAAACACCATATATTTT.

The chain links TRBV28 to TRBJ1-5, with D possibly TRBD1 on 6 matching bases. Trimming pared 5 bases from V and 4 bases from J, leaving 12 bases between. Germline-derived CDR1 and CDR2 are MDHEN and SYDVKM. The CDR3 runs 14 residues. The CDR3, as DNA: TGTGCCAGCAGTCCCGGGACACTTAATCAGCCCCAGCATTTT. Its protein product is CASSPGTLNQPQHF.